These T cell receptor beta chains were read from a single sample in a study of cytomegalovirus exposure and HLA in healthy donors. Some clones are missing from TCRdb's copy, which holds only in-frame ones; the method was immunoSEQ multiplex PCR. The sample lists some 150,000 clones, around 84% seen once, with 3% in the top ten. The sample was PBMCs. These receptors came from a middle-aged man in good health and CMV-seropositive. CDR3s leave out the opening cysteine and the closing phenylalanine or tryptophan. Each record gives: clone size, V gene, CDR3 length, J gene, CDR3 protein. The size field is filled for only some rows; it gives once, few, many or a size class.

>-|TRBV7-3|13|TRBJ1-2
ASSLSSDRPRGYT
>-|TRBV7-9|16|TRBJ2-2
ASAKALGLATNTGELF
>-|TRBV27|15|TRBJ1-2
ASRPNPFGQGLYGYT
>-|TRBV29-1|14|TRBJ2-7
SVSTGSHEWGYEQY
>-|TRBV5-4|12|TRBJ1-2
ASSQGQVNYGYT
>few|TRBV6-4|12|TRBJ1-1
ASSVTGGNTEAF
>-|TRBV7-7|14|TRBJ2-2
ASSPGGGTNTGELF
>-|TRBV12-5|14|TRBJ2-3
ASGLVLAGITDTQY
>-|TRBV10-3|11|TRBJ2-7
AISPGGFYEQY
>-|TRBV6-6|12|TRBJ1-5
ASSYSTSGQPQH
>-|TRBV27|11|TRBJ1-5
ASSLMGLQPQH
>-|TRBV27|12|TRBJ2-7
ASRLSRERYEQY
>-|TRBV12-2|17|TRBJ2-5
ASRLDSGWRTEDQETQY
>once|TRBV6-5|12|TRBJ2-1
ASRGPTWPNEQF
>-|TRBV14|13|TRBJ1-1
ASSHLQGRNTEAF
>-|TRBV18|13|TRBJ2-7
ASSRLRTVSYEQY
>-|TRBV11-2|14|TRBJ2-1
ASSPLAGVGYNEQF
>-|TRBV7-9|12|TRBJ1-6
ASSPDRSDSPLH
>-|TRBV18|12|TRBJ1-2
ASSPLRENYGYT
>-|TRBV6-5|13|TRBJ1-1
ASSSPTAQNTEAF
>-|TRBV11-3|12|TRBJ2-3
ASSLVPGTDTQY
>once|TRBV13|11|TRBJ2-7
ASSSLPSYEQY
>once|TRBV2|12|TRBJ2-2
ASRGLEGLGELF
>-|TRBV4-2|17|TRBJ1-3
ASSQFFRTNLISGNTIY
>-|TRBV6-5|13|TRBJ2-1
ASSTLAGGRNEQF
>-|TRBV5-4|12|TRBJ2-2
ASGGASKAGELF
>-|TRBV7-9|15|TRBJ1-2
ASSSTTGKVRNYGYT
>-|TRBV7-9|12|TRBJ1-1
ASSLLTMNTEAF
>-|TRBV6-1|11|TRBJ2-7
ASLLAGLYEQY
>-|TRBV6-1|11|TRBJ1-2
ASSDPTDYGYT
>-|TRBV28|14|TRBJ2-7
ASSFQLQLSSYEQY
>-|TRBV28|8|TRBJ1-2
ACESYGYT
>-|TRBV28|13|TRBJ2-1
ASSRPGQGGHEQF
>-|TRBV28|11|TRBJ1-2
ASSPDRVFGYT
>-|TRBV6-6|12|TRBJ2-1
ASRPQGHNNEQF
>-|TRBV11-2|14|TRBJ2-7
ASSPNSGRAGYEQY
>-|TRBV27|11|TRBJ1-1
ASRMGGFAEAF
>-|TRBV29-1|10|TRBJ1-1
SVDVDRTAAF
>-|TRBV25-1|16|TRBJ2-3
ASSERTGLGASTDTQY
>few|TRBV4-1|14|TRBJ2-7
ASSQEAGTGGYEQY
>-|TRBV12-2|15|TRBJ2-3
ASRLAEWVIRTDTQY
>-|TRBV2|14|TRBJ2-3
ASSARTGVITDTQY
>-|TRBV5-1|11|TRBJ1-2
ASSLAQGGGYT
>-|TRBV6-5|13|TRBJ2-3
ASKTSGSGTDTQY
>-|TRBV6-6|14|TRBJ1-2
ASSYGPRQGDYGYT
>-|TRBV6-5|12|TRBJ2-5
ASSLHGAGETQY
>-|TRBV4-1|15|TRBJ2-1
ASSQGPLLNTYNEQF
>-|TRBV5-6|15|TRBJ1-3
ASSRRSGQGTGNTIY
>-|TRBV5-1|16|TRBJ2-1
ASSLGSRRDGPMDEQF
>-|TRBV5-1|14|TRBJ2-1
ASREAASGSVDEQF
>once|TRBV4-1|15|TRBJ2-3
ASSQGGASGLTDTQY
>-|TRBV20-1|9|TRBJ1-1
RLTIGTEAF
>-|TRBV6-1|13|TRBJ2-2
ASRRTATNTGELF
>-|TRBV9|16|TRBJ1-2
ASSVGGFRGTGDYGYT